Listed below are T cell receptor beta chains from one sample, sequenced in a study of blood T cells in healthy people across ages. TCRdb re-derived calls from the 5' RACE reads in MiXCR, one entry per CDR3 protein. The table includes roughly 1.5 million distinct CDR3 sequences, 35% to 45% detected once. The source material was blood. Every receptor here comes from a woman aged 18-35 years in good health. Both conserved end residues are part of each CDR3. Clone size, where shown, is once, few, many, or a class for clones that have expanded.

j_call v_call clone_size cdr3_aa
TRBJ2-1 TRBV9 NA CASSSGGLASYNEQFF
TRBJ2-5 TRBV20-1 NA CSAERQGQETQYF
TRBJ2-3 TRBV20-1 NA CSGYRLLTDTQYF
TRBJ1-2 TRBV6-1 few CASSQGQGRFNYGYTF
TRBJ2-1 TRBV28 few CASGLSNSYNEQFF
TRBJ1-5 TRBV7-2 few CASSLNRGDQPQHF
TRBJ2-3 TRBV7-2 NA CASSTKRGGSDTQYF
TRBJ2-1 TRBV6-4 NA CASSSGPTYNEQFF
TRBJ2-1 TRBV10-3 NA CAISDSRGGDEQFF
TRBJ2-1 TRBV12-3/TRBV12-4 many CASSSEVWSSGNEQFF
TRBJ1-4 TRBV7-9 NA CASSFTGGAGNEKLFF
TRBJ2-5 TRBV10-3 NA CAISERDRGPQETQYF
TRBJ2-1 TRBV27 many CASSLGTSANNEQFF
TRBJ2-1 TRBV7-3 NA CASTDGLASQNEQFF
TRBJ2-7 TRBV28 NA CASSPSGPRAYEQYF
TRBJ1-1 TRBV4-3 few CASSQGTVQNTEAFF
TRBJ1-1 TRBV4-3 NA CASSLDTYTEAFF
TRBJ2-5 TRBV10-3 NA CASTGGAETQYF
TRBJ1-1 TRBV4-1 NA CASTQTDRKKTEAFF
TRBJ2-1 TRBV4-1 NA CASSQAGPSEQFF
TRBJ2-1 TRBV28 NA CASSFYGGYNEQFF
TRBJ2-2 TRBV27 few CASSQTSAGELFF
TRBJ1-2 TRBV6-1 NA CASLLRAKGGYTF